The 17 T cell receptor beta chains listed next were all sequenced from one sample in a study of cytomegalovirus exposure and HLA in healthy donors. PCR was performed using 60 Vbeta and 13 Jbeta primers. The table came from immunoSEQ multiplex PCR; TCRdb's copy has only in-frame clones and leaves some out. This table holds roughly 130,000 clones, over 75% found once. The sample consisted of PBMCs. Source of these receptors: a man aged 35-49 years in good health and CMV-seronegative.

The V call is TRBV6-1, the J call TRBJ2-7, with D tentatively TRBD2 (5 bases). V lost 1 base and J lost 4, with 11 bases in between. From germline, CDR1 is MNHNS and CDR2 SASEGT. CDR3 length equals 14 residues. CDR3 DNA: TGTGCCAGCAGTGAAGGGACTTTTTCTTACGAGCAGTACTTC. Its protein product is CASSEGTFSYEQYF.

This sequence joins TRBV2 and TRBJ2-2, with a weak D call TRBD2 (6 bases). Germline lookup yields CDR1 SNHLY and CDR2 FYNNEI. The V gene lost 8 bases and the J gene lost 5 bases, with 12 bases spanning the gap. The CDR3 covers 13 residues. The CDR3 is CASVDRETGELFF. CDR3 coding DNA: TGTGCCAGCGTCGACCGGGAGACCGGGGAGCTGTTTTTT.

The V call is TRBV7-6, the J call TRBJ1-6; D might be TRBD1 (5 bases). V was trimmed by 2 bases and J by 11 bases, leaving 10 bases between them. This CDR3 region has 13 residues. The V gene's germline CDR1 is SGHVS and CDR2 FNYEAQ. The chain's CDR3 is CASSLPGLTPLHF. The CDR3 bases are TGTGCCAGCAGCTTACCGGGACTTACACCCCTCCACTTT.

The rearrangement links TRBV6-5 to TRBJ1-2; a weak D match, TRBD1 (6 bases). Per the germline V gene, CDR1 is MNHEY and CDR2 is SVGAGI. V lost 5 bases and J 3 bases, leaving 16 bases between the germline ends. The CDR3 runs 15 residues. The chain's CDR3 is CASSGQTGSYYGYTF. Written as DNA, the CDR3 is TGTGCCAGCAGTGGCCAGACAGGATCTTACTATGGCTACACCTTC.

V and J are TRBV7-2 and TRBJ2-3, with D perhaps matching TRBD2 (6 bases). This CDR3 has 17 residues. The germline V gene has CDR1 SGHTA and CDR2 FQGNSA. V lost 0 bases and J 4 bases, leaving 17 bases between the germline ends. The CDR3 coding sequence is TGTGCCAGCAGCTTAGCGTACACTGGGGGGAAAGCAGATACGCAGTATTTT. Translation gives CASSLAYTGGKADTQYF.

V gene TRBV7-9 combines with J gene TRBJ2-2, with TRBD1 matching 8 bases. J lost 3 bases, V lost 5 bases, and 8 bases had no gene match. CDR1 is SEHNR, CDR2 FQNEAQ, per germline (reference sequence). The CDR3 length is 16 residues. The CDR3, as DNA: TGTGCCAGCAGCCAATGGACAGGGAAAGACACCGGGGAGCTGTTTTTT. Its protein is CASSQWTGKDTGELFF.

The chain has TRBV5-1 and TRBJ1-1; the D is unclear. Germline CDR1 and CDR2: SGHRS and YFSETQ. CDR3 length: 18 residues. V lost 3 bases to trimming and J lost 0 bases, with 21 bases between them. The CDR3 protein is CASSSSFSGSQMNTEAFF. The DNA for the CDR3 is TGCGCCAGCAGCTCCTCGTTCTCGGGGAGCCAAATGAACACTGAAGCTTTCTTT.

This chain joins TRBV5-1 and TRBJ2-5, with 7 bases that match TRBD1. This CDR3 region has 16 residues. J gave up 2 bases and V 4 bases, and 11 bases lay outside the gene matches. Germline V gene lookup returns CDR1 SGHRS and CDR2 YFSETQ. CDR3 sequence (DNA): TGCGCCAGCAGCCCCCTGGGAACAGGGGAACAAGAGACCCAGTACTTC. It codes for CASSPLGTGEQETQYF.

The CDR3 reads CASSEERDTEAFF. In DNA form, the CDR3 reads TGTGCCAGCAGCGAGGAGAGGGACACTGAAGCTTTCTTT. The rearrangement joins TRBV7-8 to TRBJ1-1; no clear D gene. The CDR3 covers 13 residues. Germline lookup yields CDR1 SGHVS and CDR2 FQNEAQ. Trimming pared 5 bases from V and 3 bases from J, leaving 10 bases between.

The J gene is TRBJ2-1, the V gene TRBV15; the match to TRBD2 covers 10 bases. The CDR3 totals 17 residues. V shed 5 bases and J 2 bases; nucleotides not matched to a gene: 9. Germline V lookup: CDR1 LNHNV, CDR2 YYDKDF (reference sequence). CDR3 coding DNA: TGTGCCACCAGCGGACGGAGCGGGAGGGGCGCCTACAATGAGCAGTTCTTC. Amino acids: CATSGRSGRGAYNEQFF.

The chain recombines TRBV30 with TRBJ2-1; D not resolved. Germline CDR1 reads GTSNPN; CDR2 reads SVGIG (reference sequence). Trimming shortened V by 1 base and J by 1 base, and 8 bases separated the two germline ends. The CDR3 sequence is 14 residues long. The CDR3 here is CAWSGRLSYNEQFF. In DNA, the CDR3 is TGTGCCTGGAGTGGGCGGCTATCCTACAATGAGCAGTTCTTC. Filled out from reference TRBV30 and TRBJ2-1, the complete variable domain reads SQTIHQWPATLVQPVGSPLSLECTVEGTSNPNLYWYRQAAGRGLQLLFYSVGIGQISSEVPQNLSASRPQDRQFILSSKKLLLSDSGFYLCAWSGRLSYNEQFFGPGTRLTVL.

The chain links TRBV18 to TRBJ2-7; weak D call: TRBD1 (5 bases). Germline V gives CDR1 KGHSH, CDR2 LQKENI. Between the trimmed V and J ends, which lost 3 bases and 3 bases, there was a span of 18 bases. The length of the CDR3 is 16 residues. The chain's CDR3 is CASSPRRVKGYYEQYF. The DNA for the CDR3 is TGTGCCAGCTCACCCCGCAGGGTGAAAGGGTACTACGAGCAGTACTTC.

The J gene is TRBJ2-7, the V gene TRBV7-4, with TRBD1 matching 7 bases. The V gene's germline CDR1 is SGHVT and CDR2 SQSDAQ. The CDR3 runs 14 residues. Trimming removed 5 bases from V and 2 bases from J; junction bases left unmatched: 6. In DNA, the CDR3 is TGTGCCAGCAGCCTCCGGGACAGAACCTACGAGCAGTACTTC. Residues: CASSLRDRTYEQYF.

V gene TRBV27 combines with J gene TRBJ2-7, with 9 bases that match TRBD1. There are 15 residues in the CDR3. CDR1 and CDR2 from the germline V gene are MNHEY and SMNVEV (reference sequence). V shed 5 bases, J shed 2 bases, and the junction held 7 bases outside the gene matches. CDR3 coding DNA: TGTGCCAGCAGTATACTTACAGGGGGCCCCTACGAGCAGTACTTC. Encoded protein: CASSILTGGPYEQYF.

This clone was seen a handful of times. The chain employs TRBV5-1 and TRBJ1-5; D perhaps matches TRBD1 (5 bases). V lost 2 bases and J lost 0, with 12 bases in between. Germline CDR1 is SGHRS and CDR2 is YFSETQ. The CDR3 spans 16 residues. The DNA of the CDR3 is TGCGCCAGCAGCTTAGGGCCAGGGAATAGCAATCAGCCCCAGCATTTT. Protein: CASSLGPGNSNQPQHF.

This clone was seen a handful of times. The J gene is TRBJ1-2, the V gene TRBV27; TRBD1 aligns across 7 bases. Germline loops: CDR1 MNHEY, CDR2 SMNVEV (reference sequence). The CDR3 is 14 residues long. Germline trimming cut 3 bases from V and 4 bases from J; bases unmatched to any gene: 5. The CDR3 DNA reads TGTGCCAGCAGTTTCGCAGGGGGAGCCTATGGCTACACCTTC. It yields the protein CASSFAGGAYGYTF.

The chain combines TRBV10-3 with TRBJ2-7; D remains unclear. The CDR3 loop spans 13 amino acids. Per the germline V gene, CDR1 is ENHRY and CDR2 is SYGVKD. Between the trimmed V and J ends, which lost 0 bases and 6 bases, there was a span of 9 bases. CDR3 DNA: TGTGCCATCAGTGAGTCATCGAGGCTCGAGCAGTACTTC. Translating gives CAISESSRLEQYF.